This passage covers 30 T cell receptor beta chains from one sample sequenced in a study of blood T cell repertoires in COVID-19. Method: immunoSEQ multiplex PCR; TCRdb's copy keeps in-frame clones and lacks some. The sample includes around 76,000 clones, more than 70% seen only once; the top ten take over 10%. The specimen sequenced was peripheral blood. The receptors originated from a man between 50 and 59 years old with COVID-19, enrolled during active disease.

This clone has a count of ten or more. V gene TRBV27 combines with J gene TRBJ2-7; TRBD2 is a possible D gene (5 bases). From germline, CDR1 is MNHEY and CDR2 SMNVEV (reference sequence). V lost 6 bases and J lost 0, with 12 bases in between. There are 14 residues in the CDR3. Here the CDR3 reads CASSLTSNSYEQYF. Here the CDR3 DNA reads TGTGCCAGCAGCTTAACTAGTAACTCCTACGAGCAGTACTTC.

The rearrangement uses TRBV12-3 or TRBV12-4 and TRBJ2-7; the D is unclear. The germline V and J ends were trimmed by 7 bases and 6 bases, with 13 bases remaining between them. The CDR3 spans 12 residues. As DNA, the CDR3 is TGTGCCAGCACCCGAGAGCTCGGCGAGCAGTACTTC. Its protein product is CASTRELGEQYF.

This chain links TRBV5-6 with TRBJ1-2; 7 bases agree with TRBD1. The germline V gene has CDR1 SGHDT and CDR2 YYEEEE. The CDR3 is made up of 14 amino acids. Trimming removed 4 bases from V and 7 bases from J; junction bases left unmatched: 10. For the CDR3, the DNA is TGTGCCAGCAGCATAGGACAGGTCCTCGGTGGCTACACCTTC. Amino acids: CASSIGQVLGGYTF.

This chain links TRBV2 with TRBJ1-6; D may be TRBD1 (6 bases). CDR1 is SNHLY and CDR2 is FYNNEI in the germline V gene. The ends were cut back, 9 bases at V and 3 bases at J, with 12 bases in the middle. The CDR3 runs to 14 residues. CDR3 amino acids: CASQQTGYNSPLHF. Written as DNA, the CDR3 is TGTGCCAGTCAGCAGACAGGCTATAATTCACCCCTCCACTTT.

The V gene is TRBV12-3 or TRBV12-4, the J gene TRBJ2-3; 7 nucleotides agree with TRBD2. The J segment lost 2 bases and the V segment lost 6 bases, leaving 2 bases of the junction unmatched. The CDR3 is made up of 13 amino acids. CDR3 in DNA: TGTGCCAGCAGGGCGGGAGACACAGATACGCAGTATTTT. Protein sequence: CASRAGDTDTQYF.

This clone has only a few counts. The chain uses TRBV7-3 and TRBJ2-1; 7 nucleotides agree with TRBD2. V lost 1 base, J lost 3 bases, and 9 bases stayed unmatched. The CDR3 covers 17 residues. Germline V gene data show CDR1 as SGHTA and CDR2 as FQGTGA. The DNA for the CDR3 is TGTGCCAGCAGCTTAAACCACCCTAGCGGACACTACAATGAGCAGTTCTTC. Translation: CASSLNHPSGHYNEQFF.

The chain joins TRBV7-2 to TRBJ2-3, with 7 bases fitting TRBD1. Germline-derived CDR1 and CDR2 are SGHTA and FQGNSA. V lost 5 bases and J lost 6; bases outside the gene matches: 8. The CDR3 runs to 14 residues. The CDR3 DNA follows: TGTGCCAGCAGCCCGGACAGGCTCAGGGATACGCAGTATTTT. As protein: CASSPDRLRDTQYF.

As DNA, the CDR3 is TGCGCCAGCAGCCCAAGTGTAGGGGTGGACACTGAAGCTTTCTTT. Residues: CASSPSVGVDTEAFF. The V and J genes are TRBV5-1 and TRBJ1-1; a weak D match, TRBD1 (5 bases). Trimming cost V 4 bases and J 3 bases, with 16 bases left between them. From germline, CDR1 is SGHRS and CDR2 YFSETQ. This CDR3 is 15 amino acids long.

CDR3 DNA sequence: TGTGCCAGCAGCTTAGGCGGGACAGTCGGAAACACCATATATTTT. Encoded protein: CASSLGGTVGNTIYF. The rearrangement uses TRBV7-9 and TRBJ1-3; TRBD1 aligns across 7 bases. V trimming: 1 base; J trimming: 4 bases; junction bases outside the gene matches: 4. Looked up from germline, CDR1 is SEHNR and CDR2 is FQNEAQ (reference sequence). This CDR3 comprises 15 residues.

The rearrangement links TRBV6-5 to TRBJ1-2; maybe TRBD1 (5 bases). V lost 8 bases to trimming and J lost 4 bases, with 17 bases between them. The CDR3 extends over 14 amino acids. Germline CDR1 reads MNHEY; CDR2 reads SVGAGI. CDR3 protein: CASHPRSGGYGYTF. The CDR3, as DNA: TGTGCCAGCCACCCCCGATCGGGGGGCTATGGCTACACCTTC.

The genes are TRBV30 and TRBJ1-5; D is possibly TRBD1 (5 bases). The CDR3 extends over 13 amino acids. From germline, CDR1 is GTSNPN and CDR2 SVGIG (reference sequence). Trimming pared 2 bases from V and 3 bases from J, leaving 8 bases between. CDR3 sequence: CAWSRQTNQPQHF. CDR3 sequence (DNA): TGTGCCTGGAGTAGACAGACCAATCAGCCCCAGCATTTT.

The rearrangement uses TRBV14 and TRBJ2-6; TRBD1 matches at 9 bases. CDR1 SGHDN and CDR2 FVKESK come from the germline V gene. CDR3 length: 16 residues. Germline trimming cut 5 bases from V and 3 bases from J; bases unmatched to any gene: 5. CDR3 in DNA: TGTGCCAGCAGCAACAACAGGGGGCGTGGGGCCAACGTCCTGACTTTC. Amino acids: CASSNNRGRGANVLTF.

The chain joins TRBV10-1 to TRBJ2-7; TRBD1 agrees at 8 bases. From germline, CDR1 is WNHNN and CDR2 SYGVQD (reference sequence). This CDR3 comprises 17 residues. V shed 4 bases, J shed 1 base, and the junction held 12 bases outside the gene matches. The CDR3 region is CASSGVIRDRISYEQYF. Here the CDR3 DNA reads TGCGCCAGCAGTGGGGTCATCCGGGACAGGATTTCCTACGAGCAGTACTTC.

The rearrangement uses TRBV5-6 and TRBJ1-3; D possibly corresponds to TRBD1 (5 bases). The CDR3 loop spans 15 amino acids. From germline, CDR1 is SGHDT and CDR2 YYEEEE. The V gene lost 7 bases and the J gene lost 2 bases, with 16 bases spanning the gap. CDR3 bases: TGTGCCAGCGCAAATTGGGGCCTGGCTGGAAACACCATATATTTT. It translates to CASANWGLAGNTIYF.

The CDR3 protein is CASTPELQSYNEQFF. CDR3 DNA sequence: TGCGCCAGCACCCCAGAGCTTCAGTCCTACAATGAGCAGTTCTTC. The chain combines TRBV4-1 with TRBJ2-1; D is unresolved. The CDR3 runs to 15 residues. V was cut by 7 bases and J by 1 base, with 14 bases left in between. Germline CDR1 MGHRA, CDR2 YSYEKL.

V usage is TRBV2 and J usage is TRBJ2-3, with no clear D. Trimming left V 8 bases short and J 0 bases short, with 6 bases between. Looked up from germline, CDR1 is SNHLY and CDR2 is FYNNEI. The CDR3 spans 12 residues. The CDR3 loop reads CASAVSTDTQYF. DNA of the CDR3: TGTGCCAGCGCGGTTAGCACAGATACGCAGTATTTT.

The sample holds one count of this clone. V and J are TRBV19 and TRBJ1-5, with 9 positions matching TRBD1. Germline V CDR1 and CDR2: LNHDA, SQIVND (reference sequence). The CDR3 is made up of 17 amino acids. Losses at the gene ends were 5 bases for V and 4 bases for J; bases not matched to a gene: 12. CDR3 in DNA: TGTGCCAGTAGTGCGTACTCGACAGGGGGGCCGAATCAGCCCCAGCATTTT. As protein: CASSAYSTGGPNQPQHF. Looking up the rest from reference TRBV19 and TRBJ1-5 gives the full variable domain: DGGITQSPKYLFRKEGQNVTLSCEQNLNHDAMYWYRQDPGQGLRLIYYSQIVNDFQKGDIAEGYSVSREKKESFPLTVTSAQKNPTAFYLCASSAYSTGGPNQPQHFGDGTRLSIL.

The V gene is TRBV19, the J gene TRBJ1-1, with TRBD1 as a possible D gene (5 bases). Trimming took 1 base from V and 2 from J, leaving 14 bases between them. CDR1 is LNHDA and CDR2 is SQIVND in the germline V gene (reference sequence). The CDR3 sequence is 16 residues long. The CDR3 nucleotides are TGTGCCAGTAGTATAGCCCGGACAAGGTTTAACACTGAAGCTTTCTTT. Amino acids: CASSIARTRFNTEAFF.

This sequence joins TRBV5-5 and TRBJ1-1; D call uncertain. The length of the CDR3 is 11 residues. CDR1 is SGHKS and CDR2 is YYEKEE in the germline V gene (reference sequence). V was pared by 6 bases and J by 4 bases, with 7 bases between. CDR3 sequence: CASTVFTEAFF. The CDR3 nucleotides read TGTGCCAGCACCGTTTTCACTGAAGCTTTCTTT.

The rearrangement joins TRBV19 to TRBJ2-3; 8 positions agree with TRBD1. Germline CDR1 reads LNHDA; CDR2 reads SQIVND (reference sequence). The CDR3 length is 13 residues. V gave up 10 bases and J gave up 7 bases; unmatched junction bases: 10. CDR3 coding DNA: TGTGCCACGTCCTTCCAGGGGGCACATACGCAGTATTTT. Translation gives CATSFQGAHTQYF.

The DNA for the CDR3 is TGTGCCAGCAGTAATCGGGGGTTTGGGACCCAGTACTTC. This gives the protein CASSNRGFGTQYF. The chain carries TRBV9 and TRBJ2-5; perhaps TRBD2 as D (6 bases). CDR1 is SGDLS, CDR2 YYNGEE, per germline. The CDR3 has 13 amino acids. Trimming removed 5 bases at V and 7 bases at J, with 15 bases between.

This chain connects TRBV11-2 to TRBJ2-5; D perhaps matches TRBD2 (5 bases). Looked up from germline, CDR1 is SGHAT and CDR2 is FQNNGV. CDR3 length: 16 residues. Trimming stripped 5 bases from V and 2 bases from J, with 18 bases between. The CDR3, as DNA: TGTGCCAGCAGCCCGCGATGGACTGAATTTCAAGAGACCCAGTACTTC. This translates into CASSPRWTEFQETQYF. The full variable domain, rest sourced from reference TRBV11-2 and TRBJ2-5, is EAGVAQSPRYKIIEKRQSVAFWCNPISGHATLYWYQQILGQGPKLLIQFQNNGVVDDSQLPKDRFSAERLKGVDSTLKIQPAKLEDSAVYLCASSPRWTEFQETQYFGPGTRLLVL.

The chain is built from TRBV3-1 (or the pseudogene TRBV3-2) and TRBJ2-6; TRBD2 might be the D (6 bases). V was trimmed by 0 bases and J by 1 base, leaving 10 bases between them. Germline CDR1 LGHDT, CDR2 YNNKEL (reference sequence). The CDR3 totals 17 residues. The CDR3 region has the DNA TGTGCCAGCAGCCAAGAACCAGGGAGGTCTGGGGCCAACGTCCTGACTTTC. Translation: CASSQEPGRSGANVLTF.

This clone was found a few times. This sequence joins TRBV7-8 and TRBJ1-6; perhaps TRBD1 as D (6 bases). Germline lookup yields CDR1 SGHVS and CDR2 FQNEAQ. This CDR3 spans 17 amino acids. V shed 1 base and J shed 7 bases, with 17 bases lying between them. The CDR3 is CASSLVGIGGTNSPLHF. DNA for the CDR3: TGTGCCAGCAGCTTAGTCGGTATAGGGGGAACCAATTCACCCCTCCACTTT.

The chain links TRBV7-8 to TRBJ1-3; 9 nucleotides agree with TRBD1. The CDR3 consists of 14 residues. V was pared by 5 bases and J by 6 bases, with 5 bases of the junction left unmatched. The germline V gene encodes CDR1 SGHVS and CDR2 FQNEAQ. Here the CDR3 reads CASSQGQGKNTIYF. As DNA, the CDR3 is TGTGCCAGCAGCCAAGGACAGGGGAAAAACACCATATATTTT.

CDR3 residues: CASSQRQGDTEAFF. The DNA of the CDR3 is TGTGCCAGCAGCCAGAGACAGGGGGACACTGAAGCTTTCTTT. The J gene is TRBJ1-1, the V gene TRBV3-1 (or the pseudogene TRBV3-2); 9 nucleotides agree with TRBD1. The CDR3 spans 14 residues. The germline V gene has CDR1 LGHDT and CDR2 YNNKEL (reference sequence). Trimming took 3 bases from V and 3 from J; bases not matched to a gene: 2.

The chain has TRBV19 and TRBJ2-2; 9 bases match TRBD1. Per the germline V gene, CDR1 is LNHDA and CDR2 is SQIVND (reference sequence). The CDR3 has 15 residues. With V trimmed by 6 bases and J by 4 bases, 6 bases remained unmatched. The CDR3 DNA is TGTGCCAGTAGACCAAGACAGGGGGGCACCGGGGAGCTGTTTTTT. Its translation: CASRPRQGGTGELFF.

This clone was seen a few times. The chain couples TRBV11-1 to TRBJ2-2; 9 bases fit TRBD2. There are 15 residues in the CDR3. J was trimmed by 1 base and V by 3 bases; bases with no gene match: 0. Per germline, CDR1 SGHAT and CDR2 FQDESV (reference sequence). CDR3 protein: CASSLTSGNTGELFF. In DNA, the CDR3 is TGTGCCAGCAGCTTGACTAGCGGGAACACCGGGGAGCTGTTTTTT.

This clone was recorded a few times. The chain couples TRBV28 to TRBJ2-7; 8 nucleotides align to TRBD2. V trimming: 6 bases; J trimming: 4 bases; junction bases outside the gene matches: 17. CDR1 is MDHEN, CDR2 SYDVKM, per germline. The CDR3 extends over 17 amino acids. CDR3 in amino acids: CASRRITSGYLYYEQYF. For the CDR3, the DNA is TGTGCCAGCAGGCGCATCACTAGCGGCTACCTCTATTACGAGCAGTACTTC.

CDR3 bases: TGTGCCAGCAGACCGGGGACAGGATATGGCTACACCTTC. This sequence encodes CASRPGTGYGYTF. This chain uses TRBV12-3 or TRBV12-4 with TRBJ1-2; 8 positions agree with TRBD1. The trim removed 6 bases at V and 5 bases at J, leaving 5 bases unmatched. The CDR3 runs 13 residues.